The 32 T cell receptor beta chains below all came from one sample that was sequenced in a study of identical twins listed by TCRdb under 2016. Library generation was performed with 5' RACE. Sequencing was performed on an Illumina HiSeq 2000. The public reads were reprocessed in TCRdb via fastp at Q25 and MiXCR, keeping in-frame beta chains. For every CDR3 protein sequence, its rows merge into one entry that carries the most common genes and DNA. The sample contains under 250,000 distinct CDR3 sequences, roughly 10% of them found a single time. The top ten clones comprise about 5.5% of the sample. Sequenced: memory (CD45RO+) T cells sorted from blood. The intended sense of this specimen's cell subset or site label: CD45RO+ enriched T cells. These receptor sequences come from a woman aged 18-29 years in good health.

The CDR3 nucleotides are TGCAGTTGCAAGGACCTGGGACTAGAAGACGAGCAGTACTTC. Its protein product is CSCKDLGLEDEQYF. The chain links TRBV20-1 to TRBJ2-7; TRBD2 aligns across 8 bases. Germline trimming cut 8 bases from V and 5 bases from J; bases unmatched to any gene: 14. The CDR3 length is 14 residues. In germline, CDR1 is DFQATT, CDR2 SNEGSKA (reference sequence).

In its sample, this clonotype was seen many times. The chain joins TRBV10-1 to TRBJ2-6; D is ambiguous. Germline lookup yields CDR1 WNHNN and CDR2 SYGVQD (reference sequence). This CDR3 contains 15 residues. The ends were cut back, 0 bases at V and 1 base at J, with 4 bases in the middle. DNA for the CDR3: TGCGCCAGCAGTGAGTCGGGATCTGGGGCCAACGTCCTGACTTTC. Amino acid sequence: CASSESGSGANVLTF.

The V call is TRBV7-6, the J call TRBJ2-1, with D possibly being TRBD1 (6 bases). The CDR3 is 14 amino acids. The V gene's germline CDR1 is SGHVS and CDR2 FNYEAQ. Trimming cost V 9 bases and J 5 bases, with 17 bases left between them. This CDR3 reads CARSTGTLDNEQFF. CDR3 nucleotide sequence: TGTGCCAGATCTACCGGGACACTAGACAATGAGCAGTTCTTC.

This sequence joins TRBV6-5 and TRBJ2-3; D ambiguous. Trimming left V 2 bases short and J 2 bases short, with 8 bases between. From germline, CDR1 is MNHEY and CDR2 SVGAGI. The CDR3 loop spans 14 amino acids. The CDR3 loop is CASSYPSSTDTQYF. The CDR3 nucleotides read TGTGCCAGCAGTTACCCATCATCCACAGATACGCAGTATTTT.

V usage is TRBV6-5 and J usage is TRBJ1-3; TRBD1 aligns across 8 bases. This CDR3 has 15 residues. Trimming at V came to 2 bases and at J to 2 bases, leaving 2 bases not matched to a gene. Germline V lookup: CDR1 MNHEY, CDR2 SVGAGI. Written as DNA, the CDR3 is TGTGCCAGCAGTTACAGGGACAGGCCTGGAAACACCATATATTTT. Amino acids: CASSYRDRPGNTIYF.

Only a few counts were recorded for this clonotype. The genes are TRBV12-3 or TRBV12-4 and TRBJ2-1, with 9 positions matching TRBD2. The CDR3 runs 18 residues. V was clipped by 6 bases and J by 0 bases; unmatched bases: 12. The CDR3, as DNA: TGTGCCAGCAGCCGTGGATTAGCGGGAGTTAGCTCCTACAATGAGCAGTTCTTC. It specifies CASSRGLAGVSSYNEQFF.

This clonotype showed up just a few times. The chain links TRBV6-1 to TRBJ2-1; D not resolved. The CDR3 runs 16 residues. V was clipped by 2 bases and J by 3 bases, with 14 bases between them. CDR1 MNHNS and CDR2 SASEGT come from the germline V gene. The CDR3 DNA sequence: TGTGCCAGCAGTGAACTCCGGTTCCCCTACTACAATGAGCAGTTCTTC. Its translation: CASSELRFPYYNEQFF.

The J gene is TRBJ2-5, the V gene TRBV5-8; D unclear. CDR1 is SGHTS, CDR2 YDEGEE, per germline. The V end was cut by 0 bases, the J end by 2 bases, with 14 bases between. This CDR3 comprises 16 residues. CDR3 residues: CASSLARVGGQETQYF. The CDR3 DNA follows: TGTGCCAGCAGCTTGGCTAGGGTGGGTGGACAAGAGACCCAGTACTTC.

The chain carries TRBV5-1 and TRBJ2-7; D possibly uses TRBD1 or TRBD2 (5 bases each). Trimming stripped 0 bases from V and 8 bases from J, with 9 bases between. Germline CDR1 reads SGHRS; CDR2 reads YFSETQ. The length of the CDR3 is 12 residues. The CDR3 coding sequence is TGCGCCAGCAGCTTGGACGGGGACCAGCAGTACTTC. This encodes CASSLDGDQQYF.

V is TRBV10-3 and J is TRBJ2-7; 14 bases agree with TRBD2. Germline trimming cut 6 bases from V and 3 bases from J; bases unmatched to any gene: 7. In germline, CDR1 is ENHRY, CDR2 SYGVKD. CDR3 length: 16 amino acids. The CDR3 nucleotides are TGTGCCATCAGAGACCCCGGGACTAGCGGGGGCTACGAGCAGTACTTC. Protein sequence: CAIRDPGTSGGYEQYF.

This sequence joins TRBV6-1 and TRBJ2-7, with D maybe TRBD2 (5 bases). Deletions cut 5 bases from V and 0 bases from J, with 17 bases between. The length of the CDR3 is 16 residues. In germline, CDR1 is MNHNS, CDR2 SASEGT. The CDR3 sequence is CASSPRERGSSYEQYF. As DNA, the CDR3 is TGTGCCAGCAGTCCAAGAGAACGGGGTAGCTCCTACGAGCAGTACTTC.

Ten or more counts support this clonotype. This chain connects TRBV20-1 to TRBJ2-1; D gene ambiguous. V dropped 6 bases and J dropped 5 bases, with 5 bases sitting between them. Looked up from germline, CDR1 is DFQATT and CDR2 is SNEGSKA (reference sequence). The CDR3 extends over 10 amino acids. For the CDR3, the DNA is TGCAGTGCCCACCACAATGAGCAGTTCTTC. This translates into CSAHHNEQFF.

There are a few counts of this clonotype. The CDR3 DNA reads as TGTGCCAGCAGCCCAGACGTATTCGGAACTAATGAAAAACTGTTTTTT. It is translated as CASSPDVFGTNEKLFF. This chain links TRBV3-1 with TRBJ1-4; D is unresolved. V lost 4 bases, J lost 1 base, and 13 bases lay in between. The CDR3 runs 16 residues. Germline V lookup: CDR1 LGHDT, CDR2 YNNKEL (reference sequence).

In this sample, this clonotype turned up a few times. The chain employs TRBV18 and TRBJ1-2; TRBD1 agrees at 10 bases. V dropped 3 bases and J dropped 13; count of bases not matched to a gene: 11. Germline V CDR1 and CDR2: KGHSH, LQKENI. The CDR3 runs to 14 residues. CDR3 sequence: CASSPTGTGEYGTF. The CDR3 coding sequence is TGTGCCAGCTCACCTACGGGGACAGGGGAGTATGGCACCTTC.

This clonotype was seen ten or more times. The chain carries TRBV20-1 and TRBJ2-5, with 7 bases matching TRBD2. The junction had 11 bases not matched to a gene; V was cut back by 5 bases and J by 5 bases. The CDR3 is 14 amino acids. Germline V gene sequence: CDR1 DFQATT, CDR2 SNEGSKA (reference sequence). CDR3 protein: CSAHRRGGGETQYF. CDR3 DNA sequence: TGCAGTGCTCACCGCCGCGGGGGTGGGGAGACCCAGTACTTC.

This clonotype was picked up a small number of times. V and J are TRBV5-6 and TRBJ1-5, with D tentatively TRBD1 (6 bases). V gave up 3 bases and J gave up 6 bases, with 16 bases separating them. Germline V CDR1 and CDR2: SGHDT, YYEEEE. This CDR3 contains 15 residues. The chain's CDR3 is CASSSRTARAQPQHF. CDR3 nucleotides: TGTGCCAGCAGCTCACGGACAGCGAGGGCTCAGCCCCAGCATTTT.

This clonotype was recorded at least ten times. The rearrangement links TRBV29-1 to TRBJ1-2; weak D call: TRBD1 (6 bases). Germline V CDR1 and CDR2: SQVTM, ANQGSEA. The CDR3 extends over 14 amino acids. Trimming cost V 2 bases and J 5 bases, with 15 bases left between them. The CDR3 is CSVERGAEEYGYTF. CDR3 in DNA: TGCAGCGTTGAAAGGGGGGCTGAGGAGTATGGCTACACCTTC.

This clonotype was picked up a small number of times. This chain uses TRBV20-1 with TRBJ2-1, with 9 nucleotides matching TRBD2. V lost 4 bases, J lost 0 bases, and 10 bases stayed unmatched. Looked up from germline, CDR1 is DFQATT and CDR2 is SNEGSKA (reference sequence). The CDR3 consists of 17 residues. The DNA for the CDR3 is TGCAGTGCTAACACTCTAGCGGGATACTTCTCCTACAATGAGCAGTTCTTC. Its translation is CSANTLAGYFSYNEQFF.

This rearrangement joins TRBV7-8 to TRBJ1-1, with D perhaps matching TRBD1 (6 bases). CDR1 and CDR2 (germline): SGHVS, FQNEAQ. V lost 5 bases and J lost 4, with 14 bases in between. This CDR3 spans 14 amino acids. CDR3 sequence reads: CASSPTGRITEAFF. CDR3 nucleotides: TGTGCCAGCAGCCCAACAGGGAGGATCACTGAAGCTTTCTTT.

The chain joins TRBV5-4 to TRBJ2-7; 7 bases match TRBD1. The CDR3 is 15 residues long. Germline V CDR1 and CDR2: SGHNT, YYREEE (reference sequence). V lost 2 bases, J lost 1 base, and 6 bases stayed unmatched. The DNA of the CDR3 is TGTGCCAGCAGCTTCGTCGGACAGGTTTCCTACGAGCAGTACTTC. It specifies CASSFVGQVSYEQYF.

This clonotype was picked up many times. The chain uses TRBV6-5 and TRBJ2-1; 8 bases agree with TRBD2. CDR3 length equals 16 residues. CDR1 is MNHEY and CDR2 is SVGAGI in the germline V gene. V lost 0 bases to trimming and J lost 6 bases; unmatched junction nucleotides: 7. This CDR3 reads CASSYSNPLAGNEQFF. Here the CDR3 DNA reads TGTGCCAGCAGTTACTCGAACCCGCTAGCGGGCAATGAGCAGTTCTTC.

This clonotype was detected many times. The chain is built from TRBV5-1 and TRBJ2-7; D is undetermined. Germline assignment: CDR1 SGHRS and CDR2 YFSETQ. The CDR3 totals 14 residues. V lost 5 bases, J lost 1 base, and 13 bases lay in between. Here the CDR3 DNA reads TGCGCCAGCAGGGATATGTTTCCTTCCTACGAGCAGTACTTC. Translation gives CASRDMFPSYEQYF.

This clonotype was seen a few times. This CDR3 reads CAISEPRGYNEQFF. The CDR3 DNA follows: TGTGCCATCAGTGAGCCGAGAGGTTACAATGAGCAGTTCTTC. The rearrangement uses TRBV10-3 and TRBJ2-1; D ambiguous. Trimming removed 2 bases from V and 4 bases from J, with 9 bases in between. This CDR3 is 14 amino acids long. CDR1 and CDR2 from the germline V gene are ENHRY and SYGVKD.

The V gene is TRBV5-1, the J gene TRBJ2-5; TRBD1 might be the D (6 bases). The V end lost 10 bases, the J end lost 2 bases, and 15 bases lay between the germline ends. CDR1 is SGHRS, CDR2 YFSETQ, per germline. CDR3 length: 13 residues. The CDR3 spells CAGMMGTQETQYF. Here the CDR3 DNA reads TGCGCCGGTATGATGGGGACACAAGAGACCCAGTACTTC.

The V call is TRBV9, the J call TRBJ2-1, with D tentatively TRBD2 (6 bases). The CDR3 is made up of 17 amino acids. Germline-derived CDR1 and CDR2 are SGDLS and YYNGEE. V dropped 0 bases and J dropped 6 bases, with 19 bases sitting between them. The CDR3 region is CASSVEGGRDSSNEQFF. The CDR3 nucleotides are TGTGCCAGCAGCGTAGAGGGTGGGCGGGACTCGAGCAATGAGCAGTTCTTC.

This clonotype appeared a few times. The CDR3 reads CASSLADRGEAFF. The CDR3, as DNA: TGTGCCAGCAGCTTAGCGGACAGGGGTGAAGCTTTCTTT. The gene calls are TRBV7-2 and TRBJ1-1, with 9 nucleotides matching TRBD1. The CDR3 has 13 amino acids. The germline gives CDR1 SGHTA, CDR2 FQGNSA. Losses at the gene ends were 0 bases for V and 7 bases for J; bases not matched to a gene: 0.

This clonotype was seen only a few times. The DNA for the CDR3 is TGCAGTGCTAGATCATGGACGGGAGCTTTCTTT. It yields the protein CSARSWTGAFF. The V gene is TRBV20-1, the J gene TRBJ1-1; D remains unclear. The germline V and J ends were trimmed by 2 bases and 10 bases, with 11 bases remaining between them. The length of the CDR3 is 11 residues. CDR1 is DFQATT, CDR2 SNEGSKA, per germline (reference sequence).

This clonotype has just one count. At one end, the junction sequence differs from germline, possibly due to a read error. The rearrangement joins TRBV6-1 to TRBJ2-7; tentatively, D is TRBD1 (6 bases). From germline, CDR1 is MNHNS and CDR2 SASEGT. The CDR3 is 13 residues long. The CDR3 nucleotides read TGTGCCAGCAACTGGCAGGGGAACTACGAGCAGAACTTC. Its protein is CASNWQGNYEQNF.

This clonotype was picked up many times. The chain has TRBV11-2 and TRBJ2-2, with TRBD2 as a possible D gene (5 bases). With 1 base removed from V and 1 base from J, the gap between germline ends came to 7 bases. The CDR3 covers 15 residues. Germline values: CDR1 SGHAT, CDR2 FQNNGV. CDR3 amino acids: CASSLAGMNTGELFF. The CDR3 nucleotides read TGTGCCAGCAGCTTAGCGGGAATGAACACCGGGGAGCTGTTTTTT.

The sample holds many counts of this clonotype. The rearrangement uses TRBV7-2 and TRBJ1-1; D remains unclear. The CDR3 has 12 residues. CDR1 is SGHTA, CDR2 FQGNSA, per germline. Trimming pared 1 base from V and 10 bases from J, leaving 10 bases between. This chain's CDR3 is CASSLGSLGAFF. The CDR3 DNA is TGTGCCAGCAGCTTAGGATCGTTAGGAGCTTTCTTT.

This clonotype was detected only a few times. The chain joins TRBV3-1 to TRBJ1-6; no definite D call. The CDR3 runs to 15 residues. V was shortened by 1 base and J by 0 bases, with 4 bases between the two germline ends. Looked up from germline, CDR1 is LGHDT and CDR2 is YNNKEL (reference sequence). DNA for the CDR3: TGTGCCAGCAGCCAAGGGAGCTCCTATAATTCACCCCTCCACTTT. Translating it yields CASSQGSSYNSPLHF.

The CDR3 protein is CASSGGGVAGERRNEQFF. DNA for the CDR3: TGTGCCAGCAGTGGGGGTGGAGTAGCGGGAGAGCGAAGGAATGAGCAGTTCTTC. V gene TRBV2 combines with J gene TRBJ2-1; 9 positions match TRBD2. CDR3 length equals 18 residues. V shed 4 bases, J shed 7 bases, and the junction held 17 bases outside the gene matches. Germline V gene sequence: CDR1 SNHLY, CDR2 FYNNEI.